This is a list of T cell receptor beta chains from one sample in a study of CD8 T cells in ankylosing spondylitis. TCRdb itself ran the 5' RACE reads through MiXCR, one entry per CDR3 protein. This sample has 150,000 to 200,000 distinct CDR3 sequences, with 9.5% to 13% found just once. Sequencing was done on a sample of blood, either unsorted or a sorted T cell fraction (not recorded which). These receptors were obtained from a male donor with ankylosing spondylitis or in good health (not recorded which). Both conserved end residues are part of each CDR3. A D gene is named only where the DNA matches it firmly. Only part of the rows carry a size: once, few, many, or a class if the clone is expanded.

j_call: TRBJ1-1
v_call: TRBV12-3/TRBV12-4
d_call: TRBD1
clone_size: NA
cdr3_aa: CASRTGGTEAFF
cdr3_nt: TGTGCCAGCAGAACAGGGGGCACTGAAGCTTTCTTT

j_call: TRBJ2-3
v_call: TRBV7-9
d_call: NA
clone_size: few
cdr3_aa: CASSSTSPRWEDTQYF
cdr3_nt: TGTGCCAGCAGCTCGACTAGTCCCAGATGGGAAGATACGCAGTATTTT

j_call: TRBJ1-5
v_call: TRBV20-1
d_call: NA
clone_size: many
cdr3_aa: CSARDMGNQPQHF
cdr3_nt: TGCAGTGCTAGAGATATGGGGAATCAGCCCCAGCATTTT

j_call: TRBJ2-5
v_call: TRBV14
d_call: NA
clone_size: NA
cdr3_aa: CASSQVRGKTQYF
cdr3_nt: TGTGCCAGCAGCCAAGTTAGGGGAAAGACCCAGTACTTC

j_call: TRBJ2-1
v_call: TRBV24-1
d_call: TRBD2
clone_size: many
cdr3_aa: CATSDRTSGSNYNEQFF
cdr3_nt: TGTGCCACCAGTGATCGGACTAGCGGGAGTAATTACAATGAGCAGTTCTTC

j_call: TRBJ1-4
v_call: TRBV7-9
d_call: NA
clone_size: few
cdr3_aa: CASSVAGGQEKEKLFF
cdr3_nt: TGTGCCAGCAGCGTCGCGGGTGGCCAGGAAAAGGAAAAACTGTTTTTT

j_call: TRBJ1-1
v_call: TRBV6-5
d_call: TRBD1
clone_size: many
cdr3_aa: CASSYSGTGSDTEAFF
cdr3_nt: TGTGCCAGCAGTTACTCGGGGACAGGGTCGGACACTGAAGCTTTCTTT

j_call: TRBJ2-2
v_call: TRBV6-2/TRBV6-3
d_call: NA
clone_size: many
cdr3_aa: CASSPGNTGELFF
cdr3_nt: TGTGCCAGCAGCCCCGGGAACACCGGGGAGCTGTTTTTT

j_call: TRBJ2-1
v_call: TRBV4-1
d_call: NA
clone_size: many
cdr3_aa: CASRGVAGDNNEQFF
cdr3_nt: TGCGCCAGCAGGGGCGTAGCAGGGGACAACAATGAGCAGTTCTTC

j_call: TRBJ2-3
v_call: TRBV7-2
d_call: NA
clone_size: few
cdr3_aa: CASSTYRAFTDTQYF
cdr3_nt: TGTGCCAGCAGCACCTACCGGGCTTTCACAGATACGCAGTATTTT

j_call: TRBJ2-2
v_call: TRBV5-1
d_call: NA
clone_size: many
cdr3_aa: CASTPLARENTGELFF
cdr3_nt: TGCGCCAGCACCCCCTTGGCGCGGGAGAACACCGGGGAGCTGTTTTTT

j_call: TRBJ2-3
v_call: TRBV11-2
d_call: TRBD1
clone_size: NA
cdr3_aa: CASSLVRSGTGGTDTQYF
cdr3_nt: TGTGCCAGCAGCTTAGTACGTTCGGGCACAGGGGGCACAGATACGCAGTATTTT

j_call: TRBJ2-3
v_call: TRBV9
d_call: TRBD1
clone_size: few
cdr3_aa: CASSVGDLRAGGLPDTQYF
cdr3_nt: TGTGCCAGCAGCGTAGGAGACCTTAGGGCAGGGGGCCTTCCGGATACGCAGTATTTT

j_call: TRBJ2-1
v_call: TRBV11-3
d_call: TRBD2
clone_size: NA
cdr3_aa: CASSPTSGNEQFF
cdr3_nt: TGTGCCAGCAGCCCGACTAGCGGCAATGAGCAGTTCTTC

j_call: TRBJ2-5
v_call: TRBV7-6
d_call: NA
clone_size: many
cdr3_aa: CASSFPSEQLVPKETQYF
cdr3_nt: TGTGCCAGCAGCTTTCCCTCCGAACAACTAGTCCCCAAAGAGACCCAGTACTTC

j_call: TRBJ1-1
v_call: TRBV12-3/TRBV12-4
d_call: NA
clone_size: many
cdr3_aa: CASSFREDTEAFF
cdr3_nt: TGTGCCAGCAGTTTCAGGGAGGACACTGAAGCTTTCTTT

j_call: TRBJ2-1
v_call: TRBV20-1
d_call: TRBD2
clone_size: many
cdr3_aa: CRGDDGGINPSSYNEQFF
cdr3_nt: TGCAGGGGGGACGACGGGGGGATTAACCCTAGCTCCTACAATGAGCAGTTCTTC

j_call: TRBJ1-1
v_call: TRBV19
d_call: NA
clone_size: NA
cdr3_aa: CASTTPTTLLTTEAFF
cdr3_nt: TGTGCCAGTACGACCCCGACGACTCTTTTAACCACTGAAGCTTTCTTT

j_call: TRBJ2-5
v_call: TRBV7-6
d_call: NA
clone_size: many
cdr3_aa: CASSLRVAKETQYF
cdr3_nt: TGTGCCAGCAGCTTACGGGTGGCGAAGGAGACCCAGTACTTC

j_call: TRBJ1-3
v_call: TRBV7-8
d_call: NA
clone_size: NA
cdr3_aa: CASSPGRRGPGNTIYF
cdr3_nt: TGTGCCAGCAGCCCCGGACGTCGGGGGCCTGGAAACACCATATATTTT

j_call: TRBJ1-1
v_call: TRBV7-9
d_call: NA
clone_size: NA
cdr3_aa: CASSLSRENTEAFF
cdr3_nt: TGTGCCAGCAGCTTGTCGAGGGAGAACACTGAAGCTTTCTTT

j_call: TRBJ2-5
v_call: TRBV28
d_call: NA
clone_size: many
cdr3_aa: CASSLPPKETQYF
cdr3_nt: TGTGCCAGCAGTTTACCCCCCAAGGAGACCCAGTACTTC

j_call: TRBJ2-5
v_call: TRBV19
d_call: NA
clone_size: many
cdr3_aa: CASSPRVVQETQYF
cdr3_nt: TGTGCCAGTAGTCCCCGTGTGGTCCAAGAGACCCAGTACTTC

j_call: TRBJ2-3
v_call: TRBV5-3
d_call: NA
clone_size: NA
cdr3_aa: CARSLLGCTDTQYF
cdr3_nt: TGTGCCAGAAGCCTGTTGGGCTGCACAGATACGCAGTATTTT

j_call: TRBJ1-2
v_call: TRBV6-5
d_call: TRBD1
clone_size: few
cdr3_aa: CASSYRDRVGYTF
cdr3_nt: TGTGCCAGCAGTTACCGGGACAGGGTCGGCTACACCTTC

j_call: TRBJ2-3
v_call: TRBV9
d_call: TRBD2
clone_size: many
cdr3_aa: CASSETSASTDTQYF
cdr3_nt: TGTGCCAGCAGCGAGACTAGCGCAAGCACAGATACGCAGTATTTT

j_call: TRBJ2-5
v_call: TRBV5-1
d_call: NA
clone_size: NA
cdr3_aa: CASSLGRIQETQYF
cdr3_nt: TGCGCCAGCAGCCTCGGACGGATCCAAGAGACCCAGTACTTC

j_call: TRBJ2-1
v_call: TRBV12-3/TRBV12-4
d_call: TRBD2
clone_size: NA
cdr3_aa: CASSQGLAGGPAHEQFF
cdr3_nt: TGTGCCAGCAGTCAAGGACTAGCGGGGGGTCCAGCGCATGAGCAGTTCTTC

j_call: TRBJ2-5
v_call: TRBV30
d_call: NA
clone_size: few
cdr3_aa: CAWSVPLTGQQETQYF
cdr3_nt: TGTGCCTGGAGTGTTCCGTTGACAGGCCAACAAGAGACCCAGTACTTC

j_call: TRBJ2-2
v_call: TRBV12-3/TRBV12-4
d_call: NA
clone_size: many
cdr3_aa: CASSVGGNALETGELFF
cdr3_nt: TGTGCCAGCAGTGTAGGGGGGAATGCCCTAGAAACCGGGGAGCTGTTTTTT

j_call: TRBJ2-2
v_call: TRBV13
d_call: NA
clone_size: many
cdr3_aa: CASMKSRTGELFF
cdr3_nt: TGTGCCAGTATGAAGAGTAGGACCGGGGAGCTGTTTTTT